This passage covers 28 T cell receptor beta chains from one sample sequenced in a study of T cell clonality in common variable immunodeficiency. Findings and limits, study-wide: Common variable immunodeficiency TCR beta sequences reportedly had fewer deletions and N-nucleotide insertions.

These receptors lack a known antigen. Generated by immunoSEQ multiplex PCR, the TCRdb table keeps only in-frame clones and is missing some. The sample presents about 5,000 clones, none singletons. The specimen was peripheral blood mononuclear cells. The origin of the receptors is a human donor with common variable immunodeficiency.

Remarks on this clone: The CDR3 is cut off 3 residues early in the read; its end comes from the germline J gene. The chain combines TRBV7-9 with TRBJ1-2; D is unclear. CDR3 length: 13 residues. Germline V gene sequence: CDR1 SEHNR, CDR2 FQNEAQ (reference sequence). The covered CDR3 bases are TGTGCCAGCAGCTTAGATGTGGCTGGTGAC. This encodes CASSLDVAGD. The full CDR3 sequence reads CASSLDVAGDYTF.

By share, this clone ranks as medium-sized. The read ends 3 residues early relative to the CDR3; the germline J gene fills the gap. The chain links TRBV24-1 to TRBJ2-2; 7 nucleotides match TRBD2. V lost 2 bases and J lost 7; bases outside the gene matches: 9. The CDR3 covers 16 residues. Germline CDR1 is KGHDR and CDR2 is SFDVKD. The chain's CDR3 is CATSDWGEGGIGELFF. The CDR3 bases that were read are TGTGCCACCAGTGATTGGGGGGAGGGCGGCATCGGGGAG.

Turning to this clone: The read ends 3 residues early relative to the CDR3; the germline J gene fills the gap. The chain employs TRBV7-2 and TRBJ1-5; D is unresolved. CDR3 length equals 13 residues. CDR1 and CDR2 (germline): SGHTA, FQGNSA. Trimming shortened V by 6 bases and J by 3 bases, and 9 bases separated the two germline ends. The CDR3 region is CASRHSNNQPQHF. The part of the CDR3 DNA that was read is TGTGCCAGCAGGCACAGCAACAATCAGCCC. Using reference TRBV7-2 and TRBJ1-5 for the parts outside the CDR3, the full variable domain is GAGVSQSPSNKVTEKGKDVELRCDPISGHTALYWYRQSLGQGLEFLIYFQGNSAPDKSGLPSDRFSAERTGGSVSTLTIQRTQQEDSAVYLCASRHSNNQPQHFGDGTRLSIL.

By share, this clone ranks as medium-sized. CDR3 protein: CASSDPGQGKYEQYF. Partial CDR3 DNA: TGTGCCAGCAGTGATCCAGGACAGGGTAAATACGAG. V and J are TRBV2 and TRBJ2-7; 8 bases are a match to TRBD1. The CDR3 extends 3 residues past the end of the read, so its final part is completed from the germline J gene. CDR1 is SNHLY and CDR2 is FYNNEI in the germline V gene. Trimming at V came to 3 bases and at J to 4 bases, leaving 8 bases not matched to a gene. The CDR3 loop spans 15 amino acids.

This clone was picked up a small number of times. With the read ending 3 residues before the CDR3 end, the germline J gene is used to fill in that end. The chain carries TRBV19 and TRBJ2-1, with TRBD2 identical over 8 bases. V dropped 3 bases and J dropped 6; count of bases not matched to a gene: 7. Germline CDR1 is LNHDA and CDR2 is SQIVND (reference sequence). The CDR3 totals 15 residues. CDR3 DNA, as far as it was read: TGTGCCAGTAGTATGACAGCGGGAGTGGGCAATGAG. It specifies CASSMTAGVGNE. The full-length CDR3 reads as CASSMTAGVGNEQFF.

This clone rates as large. The missing CDR3 end, 3 residues past where the read stops, is filled in from the germline J gene. The chain couples TRBV24-1 to TRBJ2-1; 12 bases are shared with TRBD1. CDR1 and CDR2 (germline): KGHDR, SFDVKD. After removal of 4 bases from V and 4 bases from J, the junction contained 4 bases not matched to a gene. The CDR3 sequence is 16 residues long. The CDR3 protein is CATSEGQGAIYNEQFF. The CDR3 DNA, read in part, is TGTGCCACCAGTGAGGGACAGGGGGCGATTTACAATGAG.

This clone was counted many times. The read finishes 3 residues shy of the CDR3 end, and the germline J gene is used to complete it. V and J are TRBV5-1 and TRBJ2-3; D is unclear. This CDR3 has 14 residues. CDR1 is SGHRS and CDR2 is YFSETQ in the germline V gene. Trimming shortened V by 0 bases and J by 2 bases, and 7 bases separated the two germline ends. The DNA read from the CDR3 is TGCGCCAGCAGCTTGGACTACGTCACAGATACG. It yields the protein CASSLDYVTDT. Given in full, the CDR3 is CASSLDYVTDTQYF.

This clone was counted at least ten times. The missing CDR3 end, 3 residues past where the read stops, is filled in from the germline J gene. The rearrangement uses TRBV9 and TRBJ2-7, with 8 nucleotides matching TRBD2. The CDR3 covers 16 residues. V was clipped by 0 bases and J by 3 bases; unmatched bases: 8. Germline V gives CDR1 SGDLS, CDR2 YYNGEE. CDR3 bases read: TGTGCCAGCAGCGTAGGAACCGGGACTAGGGGCTACGAG. This translates into CASSVGTGTRGYE. The whole CDR3 protein is CASSVGTGTRGYEQYF.

This clone was detected many times. The CDR3 sequence: CATGSLGYGYTF. The covered CDR3 bases are TGTGCCACAGGAAGCTTAGGCTATGGC. The genes are TRBV12-3 or TRBV12-4 and TRBJ1-2, with D uncertain. The DNA ends 3 residues before the CDR3 does, and the rest of the CDR3 is filled in from the germline J gene. V lost 10 bases and J 4 bases, leaving 13 bases between the germline ends. The CDR3 consists of 12 residues.

This clone was found many times. The read halts 3 residues ahead of the CDR3 end, with the missing end drawn from the germline J gene. The chain recombines TRBV7-9 with TRBJ2-7, with 8 positions matching TRBD2. Per the germline V gene, CDR1 is SEHNR and CDR2 is FQNEAQ (reference sequence). The CDR3 runs to 15 residues. V was clipped by 4 bases and J by 6 bases; unmatched bases: 11. Here the CDR3 reads CASSSNPGGKFEQYF. The DNA read from the CDR3 is TGTGCCAGCAGCTCCAATCCGGGGGGGAAATTCGAG. Full variable domain (remainder filled in from reference TRBV7-9 and TRBJ2-7): DTGVSQNPRHKITKRGQNVTFRCDPISEHNRLYWYRQTLGQGPEFLTYFQNEAQLEKSRLLSDRFSAERPKGSFSTLEIQRTEQGDSAMYLCASSSNPGGKFEQYFGPGTRLTVT.

A remark on this clone: The read gets to within 3 residues of the CDR3 end, and the germline J gene fills in the rest. The chain employs TRBV5-1 and TRBJ1-1; TRBD1 matches at 10 bases. The J segment lost 0 bases and the V segment lost 4 bases, leaving 9 bases of the junction unmatched. Germline CDR1 is SGHRS and CDR2 is YFSETQ. The CDR3 sequence is 17 residues long. The CDR3 region is CASSLDRGIRVNTEAFF. The CDR3 DNA, read in part, is TGCGCCAGCAGCCTGGACAGGGGGATCAGGGTGAACACTGAA. Filled out from reference TRBV5-1 and TRBJ1-1, the complete variable domain reads KAGVTQTPRYLIKTRGQQVTLSCSPISGHRSVSWYQQTPGQGLQFLFEYFSETQRNKGNFPGRFSGRQFSNSRSEMNVSTLELGDSALYLCASSLDRGIRVNTEAFFGQGTRLTVV.

This clone was detected ten times or more. The read finishes 3 residues shy of the CDR3 end, and the germline J gene is used to complete it. V gene TRBV7-9 combines with J gene TRBJ2-5; 7 nucleotides align to TRBD1. CDR3 length: 14 amino acids. Germline V gene lookup returns CDR1 SEHNR and CDR2 FQNEAQ (reference sequence). The junction had 5 bases not matched to a gene; V was cut back by 2 bases and J by 5 bases. CDR3 sequence reads: CASSLTNRGETQYF. CDR3 bases read: TGTGCCAGCAGCTTAACCAACAGGGGTGAGACC. Drawing the rest from reference TRBV7-9 and TRBJ2-5, the complete variable domain is DTGVSQNPRHKITKRGQNVTFRCDPISEHNRLYWYRQTLGQGPEFLTYFQNEAQLEKSRLLSDRFSAERPKGSFSTLEIQRTEQGDSAMYLCASSLTNRGETQYFGPGTRLLVL.

This clone was counted at least ten times. The CDR3 end falls 3 residues outside the read, so it is completed with the germline J gene. V gene TRBV5-1 combines with J gene TRBJ2-5; TRBD2 agrees at 13 bases. Per germline, CDR1 SGHRS and CDR2 YFSETQ. This CDR3 has 16 amino acids. With 4 bases clipped from V and 5 bases from J, the junction kept 8 bases outside the gene matches. CDR3 region: CASSPRTSGSFETQYF. CDR3 DNA (partial): TGCGCCAGCAGCCCCAGGACTAGCGGGAGTTTTGAGACC. Variable domain in full (rest from reference TRBV5-1 and TRBJ2-5): KAGVTQTPRYLIKTRGQQVTLSCSPISGHRSVSWYQQTPGQGLQFLFEYFSETQRNKGNFPGRFSGRQFSNSRSEMNVSTLELGDSALYLCASSPRTSGSFETQYFGPGTRLLVL.

The sequenced part of the CDR3 DNA is TGCAGCGTTGCCCGGGGGGTTGATGGC. Protein: CSVARGVDG. The CDR3 reads in full as CSVARGVDGYTF. V is TRBV29-1 and J is TRBJ1-2; D is perhaps TRBD1 (5 bases). The missing CDR3 end, 3 residues past where the read stops, is filled in from the germline J gene. CDR3 length equals 12 residues. Germline loops: CDR1 SQVTM, CDR2 ANQGSEA. V was trimmed by 4 bases and J by 6 bases, leaving 12 bases between them.

As regards this clone: The CDR3 end lies 3 residues beyond the end of the read and is filled in from the germline J gene. The chain employs TRBV7-2 and TRBJ2-1; 9 bases align to TRBD2. V gave up 3 bases and J gave up 4 bases; unmatched junction bases: 1. This CDR3 spans 14 amino acids. Germline V gene data show CDR1 as SGHTA and CDR2 as FQGNSA. The CDR3 sequence is CASSFLAGYNEQFF. Partial CDR3 DNA: TGTGCCAGCAGCTTCCTAGCGGGGTACAATGAG.

Concerning this clone: Coverage ceases 3 residues before the CDR3 finishes, and the germline J gene fills in the end. The chain joins TRBV5-1 to TRBJ2-3; 7 bases are shared with TRBD1. The CDR3 contains 15 residues. J gave up 1 base and V 0 bases, and 2 bases lay outside the gene matches. The germline V gene has CDR1 SGHRS and CDR2 YFSETQ. CDR3 protein: CASSLVGQGTDTQYF. The covered CDR3 bases are TGCGCCAGCAGCTTGGTCGGACAGGGCACAGATACG. The full variable domain, in which reference TRBV5-1 and TRBJ2-3 provide the parts outside the CDR3, is KAGVTQTPRYLIKTRGQQVTLSCSPISGHRSVSWYQQTPGQGLQFLFEYFSETQRNKGNFPGRFSGRQFSNSRSEMNVSTLELGDSALYLCASSLVGQGTDTQYFGPGTRLTVL.

This clone occurred a few times. The read ends 3 residues before the CDR3 terminus; that terminus is restored from the germline J gene. The chain has TRBV7-9 and TRBJ2-1, with 7 nucleotides matching TRBD2. The CDR3 sequence is 14 residues long. CDR1 and CDR2 (germline): SEHNR, FQNEAQ (reference sequence). V trimming: 4 bases; J trimming: 5 bases; junction bases outside the gene matches: 5. The sequenced part of the CDR3 DNA is TGTGCCAGCAGCTCCCTCAGCGGGGACAATGAG. Its translation is CASSSLSGDNE. The entire CDR3 sequence reads CASSSLSGDNEQFF.

This clone appeared many times. Read sequence stops 3 residues before the CDR3 end, and the germline J gene provides the missing end. The J gene is TRBJ1-1, the V gene TRBV12-3 or TRBV12-4; D might be TRBD1 (6 bases). V was trimmed by 3 bases and J by 4 bases, leaving 9 bases between them. The CDR3 sequence is 13 residues long. The sequenced part of the CDR3 DNA is TGTGCCAGCAGTTTTAACAGGGCCACTGAA. Its protein is CASSFNRATE. The full CDR3 protein reads CASSFNRATEAFF.

Remarks on this clone: The read ends 3 residues before the CDR3 terminus; that terminus is restored from the germline J gene. The rearrangement uses TRBV5-1 and TRBJ2-3; 7 bases line up with TRBD1. CDR1 and CDR2 from the germline V gene are SGHRS and YFSETQ. This CDR3 has 15 residues. With V trimmed by 3 bases and J by 3 bases, 7 bases remained unmatched. Incomplete CDR3 DNA: TGCGCCAGCAGCTGGTACTCGGACAGGACAGATACG. It is translated as CASSWYSDRTDT. The full CDR3 is CASSWYSDRTDTQYF.

This clone was detected only a few times. The read halts 3 residues ahead of the CDR3 end, with the missing end drawn from the germline J gene. The chain uses TRBV2 and TRBJ2-1; 10 bases line up with TRBD2. This CDR3 has 16 amino acids. Germline V gene data show CDR1 as SNHLY and CDR2 as FYNNEI. V lost 6 bases and J lost 2; bases outside the gene matches: 7. CDR3 amino acids: CASSLTGTSAYNEQFF. CDR3 DNA (partial): TGTGCCAGCAGCCTCACCGGGACTAGCGCCTACAATGAG.

With regard to this clone: Coverage ceases 3 residues before the CDR3 finishes, and the germline J gene fills in the end. The V and J genes are TRBV7-6 and TRBJ2-7, with 8 nucleotides matching TRBD1. Germline-derived CDR1 and CDR2 are SGHVS and FNYEAQ. The junction had 7 bases not matched to a gene; V was cut back by 5 bases and J by 1 base. The CDR3 loop spans 15 amino acids. The CDR3 sequence: CASSPDRGFSYEQYF. The covered CDR3 bases are TGTGCCAGCAGCCCAGACAGGGGTTTTTCCTACGAG.

This clone occurred many times. The missing CDR3 end, 3 residues past where the read stops, is filled in from the germline J gene. V gene TRBV5-6 combines with J gene TRBJ2-7; TRBD2 agrees at 8 bases. V gave up 6 bases and J gave up 3 bases; unmatched junction bases: 8. The V gene's germline CDR1 is SGHDT and CDR2 YYEEEE. The length of the CDR3 is 14 residues. CDR3 DNA, as far as it was read: TGTGCCAGCAACGGGGGGGCCGCCGTCTACGAG. It encodes CASNGGAAVYE. The whole CDR3 sequence reads CASNGGAAVYEQYF.

This clone was counted ten times or more. With the read ending 3 residues before the CDR3 end, the germline J gene is used to fill in that end. The chain has TRBV2 and TRBJ1-5, with 12 bases that match TRBD1. Germline CDR1 reads SNHLY; CDR2 reads FYNNEI. Germline trimming cut 7 bases from V and 3 bases from J; bases unmatched to any gene: 10. The CDR3 extends over 17 amino acids. The chain's CDR3 is CASKSKGTGGFNQPQHF. The part of the CDR3 DNA that was read is TGTGCCAGCAAGAGCAAAGGGACAGGGGGCTTCAATCAGCCC.

In its sample, this clone was seen a few times. CDR3 bases read: TGCAGCGTTGACACTAGGGTGAGCACAGATACG. This gives the protein CSVDTRVSTDT. The entire CDR3 protein reads CSVDTRVSTDTQYF. The chain uses TRBV29-1 and TRBJ2-3; a weak D match, TRBD2 (5 bases). The DNA ends 3 residues before the CDR3 does, and the rest of the CDR3 is filled in from the germline J gene. V lost 3 bases and J lost 0, with 10 bases in between. Germline V gives CDR1 SQVTM, CDR2 ANQGSEA. The CDR3 sequence is 14 residues long.

This clone came up a few times. Coverage ceases 3 residues before the CDR3 finishes, and the germline J gene fills in the end. The chain employs TRBV20-1 and TRBJ2-7; possibly TRBD1 for D (6 bases). This CDR3 contains 13 residues. Germline values: CDR1 DFQATT, CDR2 SNEGSKA (reference sequence). Trimming cost V 0 bases and J 2 bases, with 8 bases left between them. CDR3 DNA, as far as it was read: TGCAGTGCTAGAGATAACAGGGCCTACGAG. It specifies CSARDNRAYE. The whole CDR3 sequence is CSARDNRAYEQYF.

Notes on this clone: The missing CDR3 end, 3 residues past where the read stops, is filled in from the germline J gene. This chain uses TRBV19 with TRBJ1-5; 7 positions match TRBD1. This CDR3 is 14 amino acids long. The J segment lost 4 bases and the V segment lost 5 bases, leaving 5 bases of the junction unmatched. The germline V gene has CDR1 LNHDA and CDR2 SQIVND (reference sequence). The CDR3 loop is CASSAGQKNQPQHF. The CDR3 bases that were read are TGTGCCAGTAGTGCGGGACAGAAAAATCAGCCC.

On this clone itself: One end of the junction varies from germline; a read error may be responsible. The observed sequence ends 3 residues before the CDR3 terminus, with the missing tail filled in from the germline J gene. The chain combines TRBV6-2 or TRBV6-3 with TRBJ2-7, with D uncertain. The CDR3 totals 11 residues. Germline V gene lookup returns CDR1 MNHEY and CDR2 SVGEGT. CDR3 sequence: CASSYSNEQYF. CDR3 bases read: TGTGCCAGCAGTTACTCCAACGAG.

This clone was seen a handful of times. The read falls 3 residues short of the CDR3 end, and the missing part is taken from the germline J gene. The J gene is TRBJ1-6, the V gene TRBV7-9; tentatively, D is TRBD1 (5 bases). Trimming stripped 6 bases from V and 2 bases from J, with 11 bases between. The CDR3 is made up of 15 amino acids. In germline, CDR1 is SEHNR, CDR2 FQNEAQ (reference sequence). CDR3 amino acids: CASSPPTAYNSPLHF. The DNA read from the CDR3 is TGTGCCAGCAGTCCCCCGACAGCCTATAATTCACCC.